This TCR beta chain was recorded in a study of chemoradiotherapy in HPV16-positive cancers. Study information: Functional T-cell assays on a couple of HPV16-positive patients' cells defined candidate HPV-specific clones and common TCR motifs. Study observations and caveats: Only a couple of HPV16-positive patients supplied the functional HPV-specificity definition. Better recurrence-free survival went with HPV-responsive T-cell expansion in HPV16-positive patients.

On this clone itself: The antigen is not known.

The germline V and J ends were trimmed by 0 bases and 3 bases, with 6 bases remaining between them. Germline lookup yields CDR1 MNHEY and CDR2 SVGAGI. This CDR3 spans 13 amino acids. Profiled with immunoSEQ multiplex PCR; TCRdb holds only in-frame clones, not every one. The sample yields fewer than 30,000 clones, roughly nine tenths seen once. Repeated repertoire sampling spanned the course of chemoradiotherapy. Sample: blood, taken from a patient who underwent chemoradiotherapy. The source is a human donor with HPV-associated anogenital cancer. The chain has TRBV6-5 and TRBJ2-7; possibly TRBD1 or TRBD2 for D (5 bases each). The CDR3 here is CASSYSGDYEQYF. For the CDR3, the DNA is TGTGCCAGCAGTTACTCGGGGGACTACGAGCAGTACTTC.